This T cell receptor beta chain was sequenced in a study of T cell responses to AZD1222 COVID-19 vaccine. With 2 bases removed from V and 6 bases from J, the gap between germline ends came to 10 bases. This CDR3 contains 14 residues. Germline lookup yields CDR1 KGHSH and CDR2 LQKENI. Of note for this clone: Its specificity is unknown.

The assay was immunoSEQ multiplex PCR, and TCRdb's table has in-frame clones only and misses some. Here the sample spans about 140,000 clones, about 92% being singletons. Study findings and constraints: Sampled repertoires all dated from after the peak T cell response.

V usage is TRBV18 and J usage is TRBJ2-2, with D perhaps matching TRBD1 (5 bases). Sequences were derived from peripheral blood, sampled on day 0 of AZD1222 vaccination. This TCR was sampled from an adult in good health. This chain's CDR3 is CASSPTIGAGELFF. The CDR3 DNA reads as TGTGCCAGCTCACCAACGATAGGGGCCGGGGAGCTGTTTTTT.